One sample yielded the 10 T cell receptor beta chains listed below, sequenced in a study of T cell responses to AZD1222 COVID-19 vaccine. Produced via immunoSEQ multiplex PCR; TCRdb's table is partial and in-frame only. Of about 150,000 clones listed, around 91% were seen once; the top ten hold 5%. The sample was peripheral blood, taken on day 0 of AZD1222 vaccination. The receptors originated from an adult in good health.

The chain links TRBV19 to TRBJ1-1, with D hard to call. Per germline, CDR1 LNHDA and CDR2 SQIVND (reference sequence). CDR3 size: 13 residues. Trimming shortened V by 3 bases and J by 0 bases, and 5 bases separated the two germline ends. The CDR3 is CASSMNLNTEAFF. CDR3 coding DNA: TGTGCCAGTAGTATGAACCTGAACACTGAAGCTTTCTTT.

The chain employs TRBV4-3 and TRBJ2-7; TRBD1 matches at 8 bases. CDR3 size: 15 residues. Germline CDR1 and CDR2: LGHNA and YSLEER. V lost 5 bases and J lost 0; bases outside the gene matches: 6. The CDR3 reads CASSGHTGGSYEQYF. CDR3 sequence (DNA): TGCGCCAGCAGCGGACATACAGGGGGCTCCTACGAGCAGTACTTC.

This sequence joins TRBV7-9 and TRBJ2-7; D is ambiguous. The V gene lost 3 bases and the J gene lost 3 bases, with 3 bases spanning the gap. Germline CDR1 and CDR2: SEHNR and FQNEAQ (reference sequence). CDR3 length: 11 amino acids. For the CDR3, the DNA is TGTGCCAGCAGCTTCGACTACGAGCAGTACTTC. It encodes CASSFDYEQYF.

The chain is built from TRBV19 and TRBJ1-6; D gene unclear. Germline V gene sequence: CDR1 LNHDA, CDR2 SQIVND (reference sequence). The V and J ends lost 5 bases and 10 bases respectively, with 18 bases between them. The CDR3 has 15 amino acids. Written as DNA, the CDR3 is TGTGCCAGTAGTCCTACAGACGGACGAGACTCACCCCTCCACTTT. Protein: CASSPTDGRDSPLHF.

The V and J genes are TRBV27 and TRBJ2-3, with TRBD1 as a possible D gene (5 bases). CDR3 length: 15 residues. CDR1 MNHEY and CDR2 SMNVEV come from the germline V gene (reference sequence). V was shortened by 0 bases and J by 5 bases, with 12 bases between the two germline ends. The CDR3 reads CASSLSFSTGDTQYF. In DNA form, the CDR3 reads TGTGCCAGCAGTTTATCGTTCAGTACAGGAGATACGCAGTATTTT.

The DNA for the CDR3 is TGCGCCAGCAGACAGACTAGCGGGAACACCGGGGAGCTGTTTTTT. Translated: CASRQTSGNTGELFF. The V gene is TRBV4-1, the J gene TRBJ2-2, with TRBD2 matching over 9 bases. This CDR3 spans 15 amino acids. Germline V gives CDR1 MGHRA, CDR2 YSYEKL. J was trimmed by 1 base and V by 6 bases; bases with no gene match: 3.

The V gene is TRBV2, the J gene TRBJ2-7, with D perhaps TRBD1 or TRBD2 (5 bases each). The CDR3 sequence is 15 residues long. The V end lost 3 bases, the J end lost 3 bases, and 15 bases lay between the germline ends. Germline V CDR1 and CDR2: SNHLY, FYNNEI. CDR3 loop: CASSEGVVPNYEQYF. The CDR3 DNA reads as TGTGCCAGCAGTGAGGGGGTAGTCCCCAACTACGAGCAGTACTTC.

The chain employs TRBV6-5 and TRBJ1-5, with no clear D. CDR1 is MNHEY, CDR2 SVGAGI, per germline. V lost 6 bases and J lost 6, with 15 bases in between. The CDR3 loop spans 14 amino acids. CDR3: CASSRGPEAQPQHF. The CDR3 DNA reads TGTGCCAGCAGCCGCGGACCCGAGGCTCAGCCCCAGCATTTT.

This rearrangement joins TRBV3-1 (or the pseudogene TRBV3-2) to TRBJ1-4; TRBD1 is a possible D gene (5 bases). The CDR3 loop spans 15 amino acids. V dropped 1 base and J dropped 8 bases, with 14 bases sitting between them. CDR1 LGHDT and CDR2 YNNKEL come from the germline V gene (reference sequence). The CDR3 DNA follows: TGTGCCAGCAGCCAAGTCGGGGGTTCGGGCGAAAAACTGTTTTTT. It translates to CASSQVGGSGEKLFF.

This clone turned up a few times. The rearrangement links TRBV4-3 to TRBJ1-4; D gene uncertain. The V gene lost 0 bases and the J gene lost 4 bases, with 9 bases spanning the gap. CDR1 and CDR2 from the germline V gene are LGHNA and YSLEER. This CDR3 comprises 15 residues. CDR3 sequence (DNA): TGCGCCAGCAGCCAAGATAGGGTTGATAATGAAAAACTGTTTTTT. Its protein product is CASSQDRVDNEKLFF.